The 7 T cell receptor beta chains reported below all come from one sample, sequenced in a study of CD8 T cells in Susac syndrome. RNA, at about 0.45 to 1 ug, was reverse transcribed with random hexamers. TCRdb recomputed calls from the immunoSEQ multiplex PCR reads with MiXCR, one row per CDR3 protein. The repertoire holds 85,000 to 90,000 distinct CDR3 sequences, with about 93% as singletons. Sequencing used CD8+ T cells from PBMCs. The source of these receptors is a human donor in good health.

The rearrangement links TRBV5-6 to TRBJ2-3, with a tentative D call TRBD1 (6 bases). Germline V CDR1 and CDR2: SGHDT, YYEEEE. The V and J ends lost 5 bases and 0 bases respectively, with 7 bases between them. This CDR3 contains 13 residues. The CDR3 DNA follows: TGTGCCAGCAGTGGACAGAGCACAGATACGCAGTATTTT. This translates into CASSGQSTDTQYF. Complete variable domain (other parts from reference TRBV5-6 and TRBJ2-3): DAGVTQSPTHLIKTRGQQVTLRCSPKSGHDTVSWYQQALGQGPQFIFQYYEEEERQRGNFPDRFSGHQFPNYSSELNVNALLLGDSALYLCASSGQSTDTQYFGPGTRLTVL.

This CDR3 is CASSPASGYRLSNQPQHF. The DNA for the CDR3 is TGTGCCAGCAGCCCAGCCAGCGGGTACAGGTTGAGCAATCAGCCCCAGCATTTT. The chain links TRBV7-8 to TRBJ1-5, with D tentatively TRBD1 (5 bases). CDR1 and CDR2 (germline): SGHVS, FQNEAQ. The length of the CDR3 is 18 residues. The V gene lost 5 bases and the J gene lost 1 base, with 21 bases spanning the gap.

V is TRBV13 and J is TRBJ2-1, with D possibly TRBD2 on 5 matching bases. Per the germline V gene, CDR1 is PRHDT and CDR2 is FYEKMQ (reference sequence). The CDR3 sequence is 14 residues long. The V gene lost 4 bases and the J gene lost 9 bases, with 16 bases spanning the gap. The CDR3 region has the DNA TGTGCCAGCAGCTCCCAGGTTAGCGAGGTTGAGCAGTTCTTC. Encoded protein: CASSSQVSEVEQFF.

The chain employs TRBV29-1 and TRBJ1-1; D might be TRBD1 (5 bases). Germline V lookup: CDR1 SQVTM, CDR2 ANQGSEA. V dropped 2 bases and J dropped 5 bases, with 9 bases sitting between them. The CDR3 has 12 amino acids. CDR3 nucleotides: TGCAGCGTTGAAACAGGTATTACTGAAGCTTTCTTT. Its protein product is CSVETGITEAFF.

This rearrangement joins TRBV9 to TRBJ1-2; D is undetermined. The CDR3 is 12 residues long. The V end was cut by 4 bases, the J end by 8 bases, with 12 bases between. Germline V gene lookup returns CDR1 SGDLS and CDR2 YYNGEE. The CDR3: CASSPNTDGYTF. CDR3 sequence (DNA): TGTGCCAGCAGCCCTAACACTGACGGCTACACCTTC.

CDR3 residues: CASSSSTGELFF. The CDR3 DNA sequence: TGTGCCAGCAGTTCCTCCACCGGGGAGCTGTTTTTT. The chain recombines TRBV6-5 with TRBJ2-2; D not certain. V shed 4 bases and J shed 4 bases, with 4 bases lying between them. Germline V gives CDR1 MNHEY, CDR2 SVGAGI. This CDR3 comprises 12 residues.

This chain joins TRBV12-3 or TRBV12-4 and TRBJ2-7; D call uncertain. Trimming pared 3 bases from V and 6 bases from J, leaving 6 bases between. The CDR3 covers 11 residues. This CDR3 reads CASSFRGEQYF. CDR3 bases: TGTGCCAGCAGTTTTCGAGGCGAGCAGTACTTC.